Listed below are T cell receptor beta chains from one sample, sequenced in a study of tumor and adjacent non-tumor tissue in lung cancer. In TCRdb, the multiplex PCR reads were re-called with MiXCR into one record per CDR3 protein. There are around 74,000 distinct CDR3 sequences in the sample; roughly 70% occur only once, and roughly an eighth lies in the top ten. Material for sequencing was lung tumor tissue. The receptors shown here come from an older woman with non-small cell lung cancer. The CDR3 runs from the conserved cysteine through the conserved F or W. The D gene is left open where the match is weak. Size tells how often a clone was seen (once, few, many) or the class of an expanded clone, and some rows leave it out.

cdr3_length: 14
v_call: TRBV29-1
d_call: NA
clone_size: NA
j_call: TRBJ2-2
cdr3_nt: TGCAGCGTTAGTGGCAGAACGAACACCGGGGAGCTGTCTTTT
cdr3_aa: CSVSGRTNTGELSF

cdr3_length: 16
v_call: TRBV12-5
d_call: TRBD2
clone_size: NA
j_call: TRBJ2-1
cdr3_nt: TGTGCTAGTGCCCCGCAGCCCGCGGGAGTCGGGAATGATCAGTTCTTC
cdr3_aa: CASAPQPAGVGNDQFF

cdr3_length: 15
v_call: TRBV4-1
d_call: NA
clone_size: NA
j_call: TRBJ1-5
cdr3_nt: TGCACCAGCAGCCAAGTGGAACAGGATAATCAGCCCCAGCATTTT
cdr3_aa: CTSSQVEQDNQPQHF

cdr3_length: 13
v_call: TRBV6-6
d_call: TRBD2
clone_size: NA
j_call: TRBJ2-2
cdr3_nt: TGTGCCACCATGATAGCGGGAGTCGGGGAGCTGTTTTTT
cdr3_aa: CATMIAGVGELFF

cdr3_length: 11
v_call: TRBV29-1
d_call: NA
clone_size: NA
j_call: TRBJ2-3
cdr3_nt: TGCATCGTTAAAGATTCAGATACGCAGTATTTT
cdr3_aa: CIVKDSDTQYF

cdr3_length: 14
v_call: TRBV28
d_call: NA
clone_size: once
j_call: TRBJ1-1
cdr3_nt: TGTGCCAGCAGTTTATCTTCGGGGTGCACTGAAACTTTCTTT
cdr3_aa: CASSLSSGCTETFF

cdr3_length: 14
v_call: TRBV5-5
d_call: NA
clone_size: once
j_call: TRBJ2-7
cdr3_nt: TGTTCCAGAAGCGAGGGGGGGAGCTCCTACGAGCAGTACTTC
cdr3_aa: CSRSEGGSSYEQYF

cdr3_length: 13
v_call: TRBV6-6
d_call: NA
clone_size: NA
j_call: TRBJ1-5
cdr3_nt: TGTACCAGAAATGCGGATCCAAATCAGCCCCAGCATTTT
cdr3_aa: CTRNADPNQPQHF

cdr3_length: 15
v_call: TRBV7-3
d_call: NA
clone_size: NA
j_call: TRBJ2-1
cdr3_nt: TGTGTCAGCAGCTTAACGGGAGCGCTCTACAATGAGCAGTTCTTC
cdr3_aa: CVSSLTGALYNEQFF

cdr3_length: 14
v_call: TRBV10-3
d_call: TRBD1
clone_size: NA
j_call: TRBJ2-7
cdr3_nt: TGTGCCATCAGGATGGGACAGAGGGCTGACGACCAGTACTTC
cdr3_aa: CAIRMGQRADDQYF

cdr3_length: 17
v_call: TRBV6-1
d_call: TRBD1
clone_size: NA
j_call: TRBJ2-2
cdr3_nt: TGTACCAGCATACGGTTATCGGGACAGGGAACATCCGGGGAGCTGTTTTTT
cdr3_aa: CTSIRLSGQGTSGELFF

cdr3_length: 14
v_call: TRBV12-3/TRBV12-4
d_call: NA
clone_size: medium-sized
j_call: TRBJ2-5
cdr3_nt: TGTGCCAGCAGCCGCTTAATGGCGGGAGAGACCCAGTACTTC
cdr3_aa: CASSRLMAGETQYF

cdr3_length: 14
v_call: TRBV6-5
d_call: NA
clone_size: NA
j_call: TRBJ2-7
cdr3_nt: TGTGCCAGCAGTACCCGAGGAGCACGATACGAGCGGTACTTC
cdr3_aa: CASSTRGARYERYF

cdr3_length: 17
v_call: TRBV5-1
d_call: NA
clone_size: few
j_call: TRBJ1-5
cdr3_nt: TGCGCCAGCAGCTCTGAGGGGGGTACCTATAGCAATCAGCCCCCGCATTTT
cdr3_aa: CASSSEGGTYSNQPPHF

cdr3_length: 11
v_call: TRBV29-1
d_call: NA
clone_size: NA
j_call: TRBJ2-1
cdr3_nt: TGCATCGTTGAAGAGTGGAATGAGCAGTTCTTC
cdr3_aa: CIVEEWNEQFF

cdr3_length: 18
v_call: TRBV30
d_call: NA
clone_size: NA
j_call: TRBJ1-6
cdr3_nt: TGTGCATGGAGTACCCAAGCGGCGTGGGAGTTCTTTAATTCACCCCTCCACTTT
cdr3_aa: CAWSTQAAWEFFNSPLHF

cdr3_length: 18
v_call: TRBV6-5
d_call: TRBD1
clone_size: NA
j_call: TRBJ2-7
cdr3_nt: TGTGCCAGCAGTGTAGGGACAGGGTGCTACGCTACAATCTACGAGCAGTACTTC
cdr3_aa: CASSVGTGCYATIYEQYF

cdr3_length: 14
v_call: TRBV6-1
d_call: NA
clone_size: many
j_call: TRBJ1-4
cdr3_nt: TGTGCCAGCAGTGGGGGGGGTAAGAATGAAAAACTGTTTTTT
cdr3_aa: CASSGGGKNEKLFF

cdr3_length: 15
v_call: TRBV11-2
d_call: NA
clone_size: NA
j_call: TRBJ2-1
cdr3_nt: TGTGCCAGCAGCAGGACATCCGGGACCAGCGGTGAGCAGATCTTC
cdr3_aa: CASSRTSGTSGEQIF

cdr3_length: 16
v_call: TRBV5-1
d_call: NA
clone_size: few
j_call: TRBJ2-2
cdr3_nt: TGCGCCAGCAGCTTGGGGAGCGGAGCGAACACCAGGGAGCTGTTTTTT
cdr3_aa: CASSLGSGANTRELFF

cdr3_length: 13
v_call: TRBV29-1
d_call: NA
clone_size: few
j_call: TRBJ2-2
cdr3_nt: TGCAGCGTTGGTGTGTTGAACACCGAGAAGCTGTTTTTT
cdr3_aa: CSVGVLNTEKLFF

cdr3_length: 15
v_call: TRBV7-9
d_call: TRBD1
clone_size: few
j_call: TRBJ2-1
cdr3_nt: TGCGCCAGCAACCGTGGACAGGGGGCTTACAATGAGCAGTTCTTC
cdr3_aa: CASNRGQGAYNEQFF

cdr3_length: 15
v_call: TRBV28
d_call: TRBD1
clone_size: many
j_call: TRBJ1-4
cdr3_nt: TGTGCCAGCACCGAAAACAGGGGAGGGAGTGAAAAACTGTTTTTT
cdr3_aa: CASTENRGGSEKLFF

cdr3_length: 12
v_call: TRBV29-1
d_call: NA
clone_size: few
j_call: TRBJ2-1
cdr3_nt: TGCAACGTTGTCCTCCTCTACAAGGAGCAGTTCTTC
cdr3_aa: CNVVLLYKEQFF

cdr3_length: 15
v_call: TRBV10-3
d_call: NA
clone_size: once
j_call: TRBJ1-1
cdr3_nt: TGTGCCATCAATGAGTCGGGCAGCTTGAACACTGAAGCCTTCTTT
cdr3_aa: CAINESGSLNTEAFF

cdr3_length: 15
v_call: TRBV29-1
d_call: NA
clone_size: NA
j_call: TRBJ1-2
cdr3_nt: TGCAGCGTCCTTGCCTCCCCATTACTCAACTATGGCAACATCTTC
cdr3_aa: CSVLASPLLNYGNIF

cdr3_length: 15
v_call: TRBV5-1
d_call: NA
clone_size: NA
j_call: TRBJ2-4
cdr3_nt: TGCGCCAGCGGCTTGGTGGCAGGGCCGGAAAACATTCAGTACTTC
cdr3_aa: CASGLVAGPENIQYF

cdr3_length: 13
v_call: TRBV11-3
d_call: NA
clone_size: NA
j_call: TRBJ2-3
cdr3_nt: TGTGCCAGCAGCTTTGCAATGGGAGATACGCAGTATTTT
cdr3_aa: CASSFAMGDTQYF

cdr3_length: 13
v_call: TRBV12-3/TRBV12-4
d_call: NA
clone_size: once
j_call: TRBJ2-5
cdr3_nt: TGTGCCAGCAGTCTTCAGCTATTAAAGACTCAGTACTTC
cdr3_aa: CASSLQLLKTQYF

cdr3_length: 15
v_call: TRBV6-1
d_call: NA
clone_size: few
j_call: TRBJ1-1
cdr3_nt: TGTGCCAGCAGTCACAGGAGTATCGGCAACACTGAAGCTTTCTTT
cdr3_aa: CASSHRSIGNTEAFF